Listed below are T cell receptor beta chains from one sample, sequenced in a study of T cells in Graves' hyperthyroidism and ophthalmopathy. TCRdb fed the multiplex PCR reads into MiXCR, producing one record per CDR3 protein. The data show roughly 380,000 distinct CDR3 sequences, with about a fifth seen just once and about 3.7% held by the top ten. The sample taken for sequencing was blood. These receptor sequences come from a young woman with Graves' hyperthyroidism. CDR3s include the opening cysteine and the closing phenylalanine or tryptophan. The D gene is left open where the match is weak. Not every row has a clone size; where given, it reads once, few, many or a size class.

abundance	d_gene	v_gene	j_gene	CDR3aa	CDR3nt
many	.	TRBV28	TRBJ2-5	CASMLGETQYF	TGTGCCAGCATGCTTGGAGAGACCCAGTACTTC
many	TRBD1	TRBV30	TRBJ1-5	CAWRGTGALNQPQHF	TGTGCCTGGAGGGGGACAGGGGCACTTAATCAGCCCCAGCATTTT
few	TRBD2	TRBV11-2	TRBJ2-7	CASSPILAGAVYEQYF	TGTGCCAGCAGCCCGATCCTAGCGGGGGCCGTCTACGAGCAGTACTTC
many	TRBD1	TRBV6-5	TRBJ1-1	CASSYSRTGTEAFF	TGTGCCAGCAGTTACTCGAGGACAGGAACTGAAGCTTTCTTT
few	.	TRBV4-1	TRBJ2-7	CASSQAWAGTEQYF	TGCGCCAGCAGCCAAGCGTGGGCAGGGACCGAGCAGTACTTC
many	.	TRBV5-1	TRBJ2-7	CASSLATDGIYEQYF	TGCGCCAGCAGCTTGGCCACGGACGGGATCTACGAGCAGTACTTC
many	TRBD1	TRBV2	TRBJ1-2	CASRGLTGEIDYGYTF	TGTGCCAGCAGAGGACTGACAGGGGAGATCGACTATGGCTACACCTTC
many	TRBD2	TRBV11-2	TRBJ2-1	CASSLDIRGGGALDEQFF	TGTGCCAGCAGCTTAGACATAAGAGGCGGGGGGGCACTGGATGAGCAGTTCTTC
many	.	TRBV10-3	TRBJ1-2	CAISEEFNYGYTF	TGTGCCATCAGTGAGGAGTTTAACTATGGCTACACCTTC
few	.	TRBV6-1	TRBJ2-5	CASSPEVGALETQYF	TGTGCCAGCAGCCCAGAGGTAGGGGCCCTGGAGACCCAGTACTTC
many	.	TRBV11-1	TRBJ1-2	CASRLRSDTDYGYTF	TGTGCCAGCAGGTTACGGTCGGACACCGACTATGGCTACACCTTC
.	.	TRBV12-3/TRBV12-4	TRBJ1-2	CASIKSGAQGYTF	TGTGCCAGCATCAAAAGCGGGGCACAAGGCTACACCTTC
many	.	TRBV10-3	TRBJ2-3	CAISESGEPDTQYF	TGTGCCATCAGTGAGTCAGGGGAACCAGATACGCAGTATTTT
.	.	TRBV4-1	TRBJ1-5	CASSQWVRNNQPQHF	TGCGCCAGCAGCCAATGGGTCCGAAACAATCAGCCCCAGCATTTT
.	TRBD2	TRBV5-1	TRBJ2-2	CASSPDREAGELFF	TGCGCCAGCAGCCCGGACCGGGAGGCCGGGGAGCTGTTTTTT
many	.	TRBV30	TRBJ2-7	CAWSVRAFEQYF	TGTGCCTGGAGTGTACGGGCATTCGAGCAGTACTTC
.	.	TRBV12-3/TRBV12-4	TRBJ1-5	CASSPDGQPQHF	TGTGCCAGCAGTCCTGACGGTCAGCCCCAGCATTTT
many	TRBD1	TRBV12-3/TRBV12-4	TRBJ2-7	CASRPTGGWYEQYF	TGTGCCAGCAGACCAACAGGGGGATGGTACGAGCAGTACTTC
.	TRBD1	TRBV13	TRBJ1-4	CASSTAGGAGEKLFF	TGTGCCAGCAGCACCGCAGGGGGCGCGGGTGAAAAACTGTTTTTT
few	TRBD1	TRBV7-2	TRBJ1-6	CASSKYRGRASPLHF	TGTGCCAGCAGCAAATACAGGGGGCGCGCTTCACCCCTCCACTTT
many	TRBD2	TRBV11-2	TRBJ2-7	CASSLNYGKSGASYEQYF	TGTGCCAGCAGCTTAAACTACGGGAAGAGCGGGGCCTCCTACGAGCAGTACTTC
many	.	TRBV5-1	TRBJ1-2	CASSAGYGYTF	TGCGCCAGCAGTGCAGGATATGGCTACACCTTC
.	TRBD2	TRBV18	TRBJ2-3	CASSPTSGGAWADTQYF	TGTGCCAGCTCACCCACTAGCGGGGGGGCCTGGGCAGATACGCAGTATTTT
many	.	TRBV6-4	TRBJ2-3	CASSDSNGATDTQYF	TGTGCCAGCAGTGACTCTAACGGGGCCACAGATACGCAGTATTTT
many	TRBD1	TRBV7-8	TRBJ2-7	CASSSGTGIKGYEQYF	TGTGCCAGCAGCTCAGGGACAGGGATAAAAGGCTACGAGCAGTACTTC
many	.	TRBV20-1	TRBJ1-5	CSVIIRNQPQHF	TGCAGTGTCATAATCCGTAATCAGCCCCAGCATTTT
many	TRBD1	TRBV20-1	TRBJ1-2	CTTRAGGRDYGYTF	TGCACCACTAGGGCAGGGGGTCGGGACTATGGCTACACCTTC
.	TRBD1	TRBV4-2	TRBJ2-7	CASSPRTGFYEQYF	TGTGCCAGCAGCCCTCGGACAGGGTTTTACGAGCAGTACTTC
many	.	TRBV18	TRBJ1-5	CASSLTDTNQPQHF	TGTGCCAGCTCGCTGACAGACACAAATCAGCCCCAGCATTTT
many	.	TRBV6-1	TRBJ2-5	CASSRTAQETQYF	TGTGCCAGCAGTAGGACAGCCCAAGAGACCCAGTACTTC
many	.	TRBV29-1	TRBJ1-1	CSVEINTEAFF	TGCAGCGTTGAAATCAACACTGAAGCTTTCTTT
many	.	TRBV12-3/TRBV12-4	TRBJ2-2	CASSLSRDADTGELSF	TGTGCCAGCAGCCTCAGCCGGGACGCCGACACCGGGGAGCTGTCTTTT
many	TRBD1	TRBV5-6	TRBJ1-2	CASSLLGFEDTPTGGNGYTF	TGTGCCAGCAGCTTGCTGGGGTTCGAAGATACACCAACAGGGGGCAATGGCTACACCTTC